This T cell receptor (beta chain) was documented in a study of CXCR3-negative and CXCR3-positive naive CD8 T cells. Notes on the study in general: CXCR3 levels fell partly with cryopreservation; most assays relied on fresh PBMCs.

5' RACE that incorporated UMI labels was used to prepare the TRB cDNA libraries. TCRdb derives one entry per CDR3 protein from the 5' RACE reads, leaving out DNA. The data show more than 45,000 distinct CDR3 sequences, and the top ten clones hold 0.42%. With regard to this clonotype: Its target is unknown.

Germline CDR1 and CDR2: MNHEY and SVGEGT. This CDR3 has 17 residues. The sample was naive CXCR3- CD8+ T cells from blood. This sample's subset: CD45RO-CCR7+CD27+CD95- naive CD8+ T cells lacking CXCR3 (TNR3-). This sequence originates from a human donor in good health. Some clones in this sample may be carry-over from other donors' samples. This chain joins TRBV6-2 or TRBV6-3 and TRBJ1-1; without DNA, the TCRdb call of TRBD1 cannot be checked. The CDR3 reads CASSGIGAPLRNTEAFF.